This is a list of T cell receptor beta chains from one sample in a study of identical twins. TCRdb re-analysed the 5' RACE reads in MiXCR, keeping a single row per CDR3 protein. The table shows 420,000 or so distinct CDR3 sequences, with around a sixth occurring only once. The sample comprised naive T cells sorted from blood. Receptors originate from a man aged 45-60 years in good health. The CDR3 runs from the conserved cysteine through the conserved F or W. D genes are given only for firm matches. Part of the rows lack a size; the others show once, few, many or a class for expanded clones.

.,.,TRBV4-1,TRBJ2-5,TGCGCCAGCAGCCGAAGACTGAGTCAAGAGACCCAGTACTTC,CASSRRLSQETQYF
.,.,TRBV18,TRBJ2-3,TGTGCCAGCTCACCATCACTAGCAGAAGAAGATACGCAGTATTTT,CASSPSLAEEDTQYF
.,few,TRBV6-2/TRBV6-3,TRBJ2-2,TGTGCCAGCAGTTACGTCGGGGAGCTGTTTTTT,CASSYVGELFF
.,few,TRBV5-1,TRBJ2-1,TGCGCCAGCAGCTCAGAGACAGGAAGCTCCTACAATGAGCAGTTCTTC,CASSSETGSSYNEQFF
.,many,TRBV4-3,TRBJ2-5,TGCGCCAGCAGCCAAGATCTGAGTTCGGGGCTCCTATACTTC,CASSQDLSSGLLYF
TRBD2,.,TRBV20-1,TRBJ2-1,TGCAGTGCTAGAGAGGGGGGGGTAGGACTAGCGACCAATGAGCAGTTCTTC,CSAREGGVGLATNEQFF
TRBD2,.,TRBV2,TRBJ2-1,TGTGCCAGCAAGTTTAGCGGGCTCTCCTACAATGAGCAGTTCTTC,CASKFSGLSYNEQFF
TRBD2,.,TRBV6-1,TRBJ2-5,TGTGCCAGCAGCCAACGGACTAGCGGGGAGGAGACCCAGTACTTC,CASSQRTSGEETQYF
TRBD1,few,TRBV10-2,TRBJ1-1,TGCGCCAGTGTAGGACAGGGCACTGAAGCTTTCTTT,CASVGQGTEAFF
.,.,TRBV5-1,TRBJ2-1,TGCGCCAGCAGCTCATCAGTTGAGCCCTACAATGAGCAGTTCTTC,CASSSSVEPYNEQFF
.,many,TRBV5-1,TRBJ1-1,TGCGCCAGCAGCTTGTTGGACCGCTCTAACACTGAAGCTTTCTTT,CASSLLDRSNTEAFF
.,many,TRBV6-5,TRBJ1-6,TGTGCCAGCAGTTACACAGGAAATTCACCCCTCCACTTT,CASSYTGNSPLHF
.,.,TRBV18,TRBJ2-2,TGTGCCAGCTCACCGAACGGGGGGCCTGGGACCGGGGAGCTGTTTTTT,CASSPNGGPGTGELFF
.,.,TRBV7-2,TRBJ2-5,TGTGCCAGCAGCCCTCCCGGGGGTCAAGAGACCCAGTACTTC,CASSPPGGQETQYF
TRBD1,many,TRBV5-1,TRBJ2-7,TGCGCCAGCAGCTTCAGGCCGGGACAGGCAGAGGGCGAGCAGTACTTC,CASSFRPGQAEGEQYF
.,many,TRBV11-2,TRBJ1-6,TGTGCCAGCAGCTTATCGGGGGTAACGAATTCACCCCTCCACTTT,CASSLSGVTNSPLHF
TRBD2,few,TRBV4-2,TRBJ2-7,TGTGCCAGCAGCCAAGAACTAGCGGGGAGCTACGAGCAGTACTTC,CASSQELAGSYEQYF
.,.,TRBV19,TRBJ2-2,TGTGCCAGTAGAAGAGACAGAGTTCGAGTGGGGGAGCTGTTTTTT,CASRRDRVRVGELFF
TRBD2,.,TRBV4-2,TRBJ2-3,TGTGCCAGCAGCCAAGAACTAGCGGGGGGCCGGGGCACAGATACGCAGTATTTT,CASSQELAGGRGTDTQYF
.,.,TRBV20-1,TRBJ1-1,TGCAGTGCGGCGGGGACGAAGGGGATTGAAGCTTTCTTT,CSAAGTKGIEAFF
.,.,TRBV29-1,TRBJ1-2,TGCAGCGTTGAGCAGCGGTCGGGGAACTATGGCTACACCTTC,CSVEQRSGNYGYTF
.,.,TRBV15,TRBJ2-5,TGTGCCACCCAAGAAATAGTGCAAGAGACCCAGTACTTC,CATQEIVQETQYF
.,few,TRBV28,TRBJ2-1,TGTGCCAGCAGTTCTACAGCAGCGGGACACTACAATGAGCAGTTCTTC,CASSSTAAGHYNEQFF
TRBD1,many,TRBV29-1,TRBJ2-5,TGCAGCGTTGAATCGGGCAGGGGGTTAGAAGAGACCCAGTACTTC,CSVESGRGLEETQYF
.,.,TRBV5-5,TRBJ1-1,TGTGCCAGCAGCCCCCATCAGGGGTGGACTGAAGCTTTCTTT,CASSPHQGWTEAFF